The clone carrying this TCR beta chain was seen once. Antigen: not known. The same CDR3 arises from other DNA sequences in this sample as well. The study drew the donors from its 120-subject validation cohort, separate from the approximately 700-subject first cohort. This specimen belongs to a study of cytomegalovirus exposure and HLA in healthy donors. Trimming took 3 bases from V and 7 from J, leaving 4 bases between them. The V gene's germline CDR1 is SGHVS and CDR2 FQNEAQ. The CDR3 consists of 11 residues. Clones were read by immunoSEQ multiplex PCR, and TCRdb kept only the in-frame ones, dropping some. The sample carries approximately 190,000 clones, around 80% recorded once. Regarding the study as a whole: Most TCR sequences were seen very rarely across donors, but some public TCRs occurred in many. The classifier, whose performance was assessed in both the original and validation cohorts, reportedly diagnosed cytomegalovirus status with high specificity and sensitivity. Specific recognition of CMV antigens was confirmed in vitro for a few chains (all CMV-associated).

Sequencing was carried out using PBMCs. J is TRBJ2-1 and V is TRBV7-8; D is uncertain. The receptor's source is a woman aged 25 to 45 in good health and CMV-seropositive. CDR3 sequence (DNA): TGTGCCAGCAGCTTTAGAAATGAGCAGTTCTTC. Translating gives CASSFRNEQFF.